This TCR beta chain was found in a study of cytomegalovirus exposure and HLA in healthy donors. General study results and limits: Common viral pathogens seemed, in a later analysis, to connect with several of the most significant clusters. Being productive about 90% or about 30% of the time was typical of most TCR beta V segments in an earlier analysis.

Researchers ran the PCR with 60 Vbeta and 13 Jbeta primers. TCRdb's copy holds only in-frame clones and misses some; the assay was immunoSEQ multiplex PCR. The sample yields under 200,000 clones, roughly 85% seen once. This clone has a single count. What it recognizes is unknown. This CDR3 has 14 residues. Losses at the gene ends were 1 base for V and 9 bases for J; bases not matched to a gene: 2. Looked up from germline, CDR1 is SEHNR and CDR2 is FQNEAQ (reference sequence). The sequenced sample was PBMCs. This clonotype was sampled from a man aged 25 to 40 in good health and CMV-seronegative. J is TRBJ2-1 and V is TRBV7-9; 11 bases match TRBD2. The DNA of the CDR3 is TGTGCCAGCAGCTTAGAACTAGCGGGGGCTGAGCAGTTCTTC. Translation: CASSLELAGAEQFF.